Sequencing of this TCR beta chain was carried out in a study of cytomegalovirus exposure and HLA in healthy donors. Study findings and constraints: Analysis performed later found approximately 17,000 TCR beta sequences associated with HLA alleles at 0.05 false discovery rate.

The CDR3 contains 15 residues. Germline assignment: CDR1 MNHNS and CDR2 SASEGT. V lost 5 bases and J lost 6; bases outside the gene matches: 9. Primers for the PCR totalled 60 Vbeta and 13 Jbeta. In the study's own analysis: Later work found 80 million or so unique TCR beta chains, with 9.5 million to 11 million shared. The protocol was immunoSEQ multiplex PCR, while the TCRdb copy is restricted to in-frame clones and leaves out a portion. The V and J calls and clone size come from that table; D and trimming were worked out from the DNA. The sample includes about 270,000 clones, roughly two thirds seen only once; the top ten take around 2%. Points on this clone: What it binds is unknown.

This TCR came from a female donor in good health and CMV-seronegative. The chain is built from TRBV6-1 and TRBJ1-2; 10 bases are a match to TRBD1. Sequencing used PBMCs. CDR3 DNA sequence: TGTGCCAGCAGTACCGGGACAGGGGTTTATAATGGCTACACCTTC. This gives the protein CASSTGTGVYNGYTF.